These T cell receptor beta chains were read from a single sample in a study of shared clonotypes between healthy human individuals. Repertoires were generated with immunoSEQ multiplex PCR, while TCRdb's copy carries only in-frame clones and drops some. The repertoire holds a few million clones, with 80% to 95% as singletons. The sample comprised naive CD8+ T cells from PBMCs. The source is a man aged 18 to 30 in good health. Some clones in this sample may be carry-over from other donors' samples. Both conserved end residues are trimmed from each CDR3. Clone size is not always given. Where it is, it says once, few, many or a class for expanded clones.

>TRBJ1-1|TRBV29-1|once
SARREQNPYEAF
>TRBJ2-5|TRBV11-1|.
ASGDRGETQY
>TRBJ2-7|TRBV15|.
ATSRDRWGGYEQY
>TRBJ2-2|TRBV19|.
ASSAGLAGELF
>TRBJ2-7|TRBV4-1|.
ASSRGGTNEQY
>TRBJ2-2|TRBV11-1|.
ASSLEFGAELF
>TRBJ1-5|TRBV19|.
ASNDRYSFHQPQH
>TRBJ1-2|TRBV7-9|once
ASSLVKGQGRDGYT
>TRBJ2-7|TRBV12-5|.
ASGMDGSYEQY
>TRBJ1-1|TRBV19|.
ASNPGQGGTEAF
>TRBJ1-5|TRBV19|.
ASGPWGQPQH
>TRBJ2-3|TRBV11-2|once
ASSLGSDTQY
>TRBJ2-7|TRBV7-8|.
AIGTGVSEQY
>TRBJ1-4|TRBV27|.
ASSLSAGMATNEKLF
>TRBJ2-5|TRBV6-5|.
ASSFQGFTEETQY
>TRBJ2-3|TRBV14|.
ASSPRTRPDTQY
>TRBJ1-5|TRBV7-8|few
ASSAGQGQH
>TRBJ1-5|TRBV4-1|.
ASSPRENSNQPQH
>TRBJ2-3|TRBV2|.
ASSEWGGSTDTQY